This T cell receptor (beta chain) was sequenced during a study of T-cell memory formation after mild COVID-19. Study-wide results and limits: Clones contracting across day 15 to 85 had a balanced CD4/CD8 profile; later expanding clones leaned CD4+. Memory from before infection featured some responding clones, which suggests cross-reactive memory joined.

This clonotype was picked up many times. Its antigen is undetermined. TCRdb ran MiXCR on the 5' RACE reads and lists one entry per CDR3 protein. The sample consists of about 150,000 distinct CDR3 sequences, about 14% of them appearing once. With V trimmed by 1 base and J by 2 bases, 7 bases remained unmatched. This CDR3 comprises 17 residues. Germline V gene sequence: CDR1 SGHDN, CDR2 FVKESK. The specimen sequenced was PBMCs or a T cell subset sorted from them (not recorded which). The receptor's source is an adult woman who had mild COVID-19 (a few samples of this study predate the infection). Cell type and time point are not known. The V gene is TRBV14, the J gene TRBJ2-3; 9 bases match TRBD2. Here the CDR3 reads CASSQGSLAGSTDTQYF. DNA of the CDR3: TGTGCCAGCAGCCAAGGTTCCCTAGCGGGGTCCACAGATACGCAGTATTTT.